These T cell receptor beta chains were read from a single sample in a study of OX40 agonist ivuxolimab in advanced cancers. Measured with immunoSEQ multiplex PCR; TCRdb has only the in-frame clones, and not every one. The data show 45,000 to 50,000 clones, about 81% seen once. Sequences were derived from CD4+ or CD8+ T cells sorted from blood, sampled in a trial of the OX40 agonist ivuxolimab. The source is an adult with an advanced solid tumor such as melanoma, head and neck, liver or kidney cancer. The CDR3 runs from the conserved cysteine through the conserved F or W. A D gene is named only where the DNA matches it firmly. Clone size is given for some rows only: seen once, a few or many times, or a class if the clone is expanded.

J gene: TRBJ1-1; V gene: TRBV30; D gene: NA; clone size: NA; CDR3 DNA: TGTGCCTGGAAACTCGGCCTTCGGGTTGGAGCTTTCTTT; CDR3 protein: CAWKLGLRVGAFF
J gene: TRBJ2-7; V gene: TRBV27; D gene: TRBD2; clone size: NA; CDR3 DNA: TGTGCCGGCAGTCCCACTAGCGGGAGGGCCTACGAGCAGTACTTC; CDR3 protein: CAGSPTSGRAYEQYF
J gene: TRBJ2-2; V gene: TRBV7-9; D gene: NA; clone size: NA; CDR3 DNA: TGTGCCAGCAGCTTCACTAGCTTGAGCGGGGAGCTGTTTTTT; CDR3 protein: CASSFTSLSGELFF
J gene: TRBJ1-2; V gene: TRBV6-5; D gene: NA; clone size: NA; CDR3 DNA: TGTGCCAGCAGTCCCGGCAGCTATGGCTACACCTTC; CDR3 protein: CASSPGSYGYTF
J gene: TRBJ1-1; V gene: TRBV5-1; D gene: NA; clone size: NA; CDR3 DNA: TGCGCCAGCAGCTTTACAGCAGTCACTGAAGCTTTCTTT; CDR3 protein: CASSFTAVTEAFF
J gene: TRBJ2-7; V gene: TRBV29-1; D gene: NA; clone size: NA; CDR3 DNA: TGCAGCGTTGCCAGCGGGCCTGCCTACGAGCAGTACTTC; CDR3 protein: CSVASGPAYEQYF
J gene: TRBJ2-7; V gene: TRBV27; D gene: NA; clone size: NA; CDR3 DNA: TGTGCCAGCAGTCCCTCCGGGACGTCCTACGAGCAGTACTTC; CDR3 protein: CASSPSGTSYEQYF
J gene: TRBJ2-1; V gene: TRBV29-1; D gene: NA; clone size: NA; CDR3 DNA: TGCATCATAGCGCTTTACAATGAGCAGTTCTTC; CDR3 protein: CIIALYNEQFF
J gene: TRBJ1-1; V gene: TRBV5-1; D gene: NA; clone size: NA; CDR3 DNA: TGCGCCAGCAGTTTCAGGCTCCGGGACGGTGAAGCTTTCTTT; CDR3 protein: CASSFRLRDGEAFF
J gene: TRBJ1-1; V gene: TRBV9; D gene: NA; clone size: NA; CDR3 DNA: TGTGCCAGCAGCCCTCACCAGAACACTGAAGCTTTCTTT; CDR3 protein: CASSPHQNTEAFF
J gene: TRBJ2-5; V gene: TRBV7-9; D gene: TRBD2; clone size: NA; CDR3 DNA: TGTGCCAGCAGCGCGCCGGGACTAGCGGGCCCGGTGTGGGAGACCCAGTACTTC; CDR3 protein: CASSAPGLAGPVWETQYF
J gene: TRBJ2-6; V gene: TRBV5-5; D gene: NA; clone size: NA; CDR3 DNA: TGTGCCAGCAGCTTGGCCCCGTCTGGGGCCAACGTCCTGACTTTC; CDR3 protein: CASSLAPSGANVLTF
J gene: TRBJ2-7; V gene: TRBV2; D gene: NA; clone size: NA; CDR3 DNA: TGTGCCAGTACGGGAGATGGTTTCCGCGAGCAGTACTTC; CDR3 protein: CASTGDGFREQYF
J gene: TRBJ2-1; V gene: TRBV9; D gene: NA; clone size: NA; CDR3 DNA: TGTGCCAGCAGCGTAAGAGTAGACCTCTCAGGGCTACTTCGCAATGAGCAGTTCTTC; CDR3 protein: CASSVRVDLSGLLRNEQFF
J gene: TRBJ2-7; V gene: TRBV4-3; D gene: TRBD2; clone size: NA; CDR3 DNA: TGCGCCAGCAGCCAAGATGCTAGCGGGGCCTACGAGCAGTACTTC; CDR3 protein: CASSQDASGAYEQYF
J gene: TRBJ2-7; V gene: TRBV7-2; D gene: TRBD2; clone size: NA; CDR3 DNA: TGTGCCAGCAGCTTAGTGGGCGCGAAGGCTAGCGGGAGTCACGAGCAGTACTTC; CDR3 protein: CASSLVGAKASGSHEQYF
J gene: TRBJ2-3; V gene: TRBV29-1; D gene: TRBD2; clone size: NA; CDR3 DNA: TGCAGCGTTTGTGCTAGCGGGACGACAGATACGCAGTATTTT; CDR3 protein: CSVCASGTTDTQYF
J gene: TRBJ2-7; V gene: TRBV7-9; D gene: TRBD2; clone size: NA; CDR3 DNA: TGTGCCAGCAGCCCAGGACTAGCGGGACTAGACGAGCAGTACTTC; CDR3 protein: CASSPGLAGLDEQYF
J gene: TRBJ2-5; V gene: TRBV5-1; D gene: NA; clone size: NA; CDR3 DNA: TGCGCCAGCAGCTTGGCCGAGGCTGGAGTTCAAGAGACCCAGTACTTC; CDR3 protein: CASSLAEAGVQETQYF
J gene: TRBJ2-7; V gene: TRBV18; D gene: TRBD2; clone size: NA; CDR3 DNA: TGTGCCAGCTCACCACCGTCAGCGGGAGGTTTGTACGAGCAGTACTTC; CDR3 protein: CASSPPSAGGLYEQYF
J gene: TRBJ2-5; V gene: TRBV5-1; D gene: NA; clone size: NA; CDR3 DNA: TGCGCCAGCAGCTTAGGATGGTCTGAGACCCAGTACTTC; CDR3 protein: CASSLGWSETQYF
J gene: TRBJ1-1; V gene: TRBV7-9; D gene: NA; clone size: NA; CDR3 DNA: TGTGCCAGCAGCTTTACGCCCGGGGAGACTGGAGCTTTCTTT; CDR3 protein: CASSFTPGETGAFF
J gene: TRBJ2-7; V gene: TRBV25-1; D gene: NA; clone size: NA; CDR3 DNA: TGTGCCAGCGTACCCCCGGGGGTCTCCTACGAGCAGTACTTC; CDR3 protein: CASVPPGVSYEQYF
J gene: TRBJ2-7; V gene: TRBV5-1; D gene: TRBD1; clone size: NA; CDR3 DNA: TGCGCCAGCAGCCCCGGCCCCATCGGGACAGATTCCTACGAGCAGTACTTC; CDR3 protein: CASSPGPIGTDSYEQYF
J gene: TRBJ2-1; V gene: TRBV19; D gene: TRBD2; clone size: NA; CDR3 DNA: TGTGCCAGTAGTATAGGACTAGCGGGAGTAAATGAGCAGTTCTTC; CDR3 protein: CASSIGLAGVNEQFF
J gene: TRBJ1-2; V gene: TRBV28; D gene: NA; clone size: once; CDR3 DNA: TGTGCCAGCAGACTAAGGACGGCCGCTTCGTCTGGCTACACCTTC; CDR3 protein: CASRLRTAASSGYTF
J gene: TRBJ2-2; V gene: TRBV9; D gene: NA; clone size: NA; CDR3 DNA: TGTGCCAGCAGCGCCCCGGGGTTGGCCGGGGAGCTGTTTTTT; CDR3 protein: CASSAPGLAGELFF
J gene: TRBJ1-1; V gene: TRBV7-2; D gene: NA; clone size: NA; CDR3 DNA: TGTGCCAGCAGCTTATGGGGTACGGTTGAAGCTTTCTTT; CDR3 protein: CASSLWGTVEAFF
J gene: TRBJ1-5; V gene: TRBV6-5; D gene: NA; clone size: NA; CDR3 DNA: TGTGCCAGCAGTGCGGAGCGGCTTAGCAATCAGCCCCAGCATTTT; CDR3 protein: CASSAERLSNQPQHF
J gene: TRBJ2-1; V gene: TRBV7-9; D gene: NA; clone size: NA; CDR3 DNA: TGTGCCAGCAGAACTACTAATGAGCAGTTCTTC; CDR3 protein: CASRTTNEQFF
J gene: TRBJ2-1; V gene: TRBV9; D gene: TRBD2; clone size: few; CDR3 DNA: TGTGCCAGCAGCGGCCCGGGACTAGAAAATCCTGAGCAGTTCTTC; CDR3 protein: CASSGPGLENPEQFF